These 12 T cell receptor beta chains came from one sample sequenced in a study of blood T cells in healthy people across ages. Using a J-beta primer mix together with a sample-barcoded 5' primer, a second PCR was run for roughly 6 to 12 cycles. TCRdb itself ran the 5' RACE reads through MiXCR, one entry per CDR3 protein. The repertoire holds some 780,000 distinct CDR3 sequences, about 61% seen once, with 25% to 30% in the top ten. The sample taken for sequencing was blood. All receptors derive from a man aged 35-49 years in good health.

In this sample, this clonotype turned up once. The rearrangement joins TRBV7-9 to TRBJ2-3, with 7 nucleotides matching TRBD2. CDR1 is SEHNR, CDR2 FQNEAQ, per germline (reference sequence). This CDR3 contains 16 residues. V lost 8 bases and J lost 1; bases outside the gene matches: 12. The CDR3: CASVPIGTSGTDTQYF. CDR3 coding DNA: TGTGCCAGCGTGCCGATCGGAACTAGCGGCACAGATACGCAGTATTTT.

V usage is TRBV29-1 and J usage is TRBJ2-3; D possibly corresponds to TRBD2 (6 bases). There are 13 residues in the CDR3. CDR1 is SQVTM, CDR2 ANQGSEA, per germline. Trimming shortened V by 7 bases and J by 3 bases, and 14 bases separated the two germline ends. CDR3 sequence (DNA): TGCAGCGCAACTATCGGGGGAACAGATACGCAGTATTTT. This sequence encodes CSATIGGTDTQYF.

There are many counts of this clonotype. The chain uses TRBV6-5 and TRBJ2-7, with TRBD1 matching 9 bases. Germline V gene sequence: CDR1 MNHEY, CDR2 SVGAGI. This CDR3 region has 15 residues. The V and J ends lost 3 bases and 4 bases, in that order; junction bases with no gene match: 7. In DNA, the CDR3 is TGTGCCAGCAGTTATCGTTACAGGGGGCAATACGAGCAGTACTTC. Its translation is CASSYRYRGQYEQYF.

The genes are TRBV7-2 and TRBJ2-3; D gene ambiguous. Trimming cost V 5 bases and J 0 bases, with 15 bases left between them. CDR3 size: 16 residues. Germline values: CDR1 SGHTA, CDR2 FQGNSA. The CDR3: CASSPEAQTSTDTQYF. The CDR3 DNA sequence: TGTGCCAGCAGCCCCGAAGCCCAGACCAGCACAGATACGCAGTATTTT. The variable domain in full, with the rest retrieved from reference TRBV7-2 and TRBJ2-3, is GAGVSQSPSNKVTEKGKDVELRCDPISGHTALYWYRQSLGQGLEFLIYFQGNSAPDKSGLPSDRFSAERTGGSVSTLTIQRTQQEDSAVYLCASSPEAQTSTDTQYFGPGTRLTVL.

CDR3 sequence: CSAGTGGRETQYF. The CDR3 DNA reads TGCAGTGCTGGGACAGGCGGCCGGGAGACCCAGTACTTC. The chain recombines TRBV20-1 with TRBJ2-5, with 8 nucleotides matching TRBD1. CDR1 and CDR2 from the germline V gene are DFQATT and SNEGSKA (reference sequence). With 5 bases clipped from V and 5 bases from J, the junction kept 7 bases outside the gene matches. The CDR3 contains 13 residues.

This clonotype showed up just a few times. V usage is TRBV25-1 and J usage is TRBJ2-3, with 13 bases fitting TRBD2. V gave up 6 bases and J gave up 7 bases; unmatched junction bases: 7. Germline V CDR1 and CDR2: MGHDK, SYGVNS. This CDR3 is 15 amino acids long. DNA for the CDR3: TGTGCCAGCAGCAAACTAGCGGGGGGGTATAATACGCAGTATTTT. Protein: CASSKLAGGYNTQYF. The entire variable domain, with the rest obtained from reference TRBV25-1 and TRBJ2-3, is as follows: EADIYQTPRYLVIGTGKKITLECSQTMGHDKMYWYQQDPGMELHLIHYSYGVNSTEKGDLSSESTVSRIRTEHFPLTLESARPSHTSQYLCASSKLAGGYNTQYFGPGTRLTVL.

CDR3 protein: CASSWRQTAPYEQYF. CDR3 DNA sequence: TGTGCCAGCAGCTGGCGACAAACGGCACCCTACGAGCAGTACTTC. The rearrangement joins TRBV5-5 to TRBJ2-7; D unclear. There are 15 residues in the CDR3. CDR1 is SGHKS and CDR2 is YYEKEE in the germline V gene (reference sequence). V lost 3 bases, J lost 2 bases, and 15 bases lay in between.

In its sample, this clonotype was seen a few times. This CDR3 is CASSPTHGETQYF. CDR3 in DNA: TGTGCCAGCAGCCCTACCCACGGAGAGACCCAGTACTTC. The chain links TRBV5-4 to TRBJ2-5; no definite D call. Trimming stripped 4 bases from V and 4 bases from J, with 11 bases between. This CDR3 has 13 amino acids. CDR1 is SGHNT and CDR2 is YYREEE in the germline V gene (reference sequence).

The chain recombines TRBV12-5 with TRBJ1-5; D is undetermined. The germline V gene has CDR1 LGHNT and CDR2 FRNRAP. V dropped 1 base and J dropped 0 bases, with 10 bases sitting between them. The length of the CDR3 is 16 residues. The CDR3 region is CASGLGAGYSNQPQHF. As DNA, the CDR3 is TGTGCTAGTGGTTTGGGGGCCGGATATAGCAATCAGCCCCAGCATTTT. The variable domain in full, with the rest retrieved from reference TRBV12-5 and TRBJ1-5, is DARVTQTPRHKVTEMGQEVTMRCQPILGHNTVFWYRQTMMQGLELLAYFRNRAPLDDSGMPKDRFSAEMPDATLATLKIQPSEPRDSAVYFCASGLGAGYSNQPQHFGDGTRLSIL.

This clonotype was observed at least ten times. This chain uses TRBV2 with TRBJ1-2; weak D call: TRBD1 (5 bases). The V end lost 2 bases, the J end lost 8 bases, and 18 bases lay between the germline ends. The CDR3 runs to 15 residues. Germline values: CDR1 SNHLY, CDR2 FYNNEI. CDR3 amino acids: CASSEQGLRTGGYTF. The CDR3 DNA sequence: TGTGCCAGCAGTGAACAGGGACTTCGCACCGGGGGCTACACCTTC.

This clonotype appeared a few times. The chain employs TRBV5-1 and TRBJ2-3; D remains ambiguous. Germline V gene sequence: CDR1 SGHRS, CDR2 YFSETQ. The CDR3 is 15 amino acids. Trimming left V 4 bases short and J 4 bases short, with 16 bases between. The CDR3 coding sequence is TGCGCCAGCAGCCTACATCCTGCCCTCCCAGATACGCAGTATTTT. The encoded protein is CASSLHPALPDTQYF.

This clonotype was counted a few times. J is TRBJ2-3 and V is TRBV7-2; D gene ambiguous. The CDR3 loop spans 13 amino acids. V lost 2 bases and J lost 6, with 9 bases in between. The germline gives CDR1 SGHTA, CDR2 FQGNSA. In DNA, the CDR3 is TGTGCCAGCAGCTTAACAGTCCAGGATACGCAGTATTTT. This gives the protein CASSLTVQDTQYF.